This T cell receptor beta chain stems from a study of Ad26.COV2.S vaccination and SARS-CoV-2 variants (dated by TCRdb to the early 2020s). Concerning the study at large: Donors in the vaccine arm were drawn from COV1001, a phase I-IIa trial of Ad26.COV2.S in healthy adults that was multicentre, randomized, double-blind and placebo-controlled. TCRbeta repertoire sequencing was used to assess the specificity and breadth of SARS-CoV-2-reactive T cell receptors after Ad26.COV2.S vaccination. Dosing of Ad26.COV2.S was intramuscular, at either 5x10^10 or 1x10^11 viral particles, delivered as one shot or as two shots spaced 56 days apart. The TCR-sequenced set comprised approximately 32 samples: approximately 19 Ad26.COV2.S vaccine recipients, 5 placebo recipients and 8 SARS-CoV-2 convalescent individuals. Investigators did not know the trial group allocation while performing experiments and assessing outcomes. Trial participants were randomized into five groups of five: low-dose or high-dose Ad26.COV2.S given once or twice, or placebo on both occasions.

Here is what the overall study found, with its caveats: The authors noted that the TCR breadth and depth analyses may have underestimated total T cell responses. Higher spike-specific TCR breadth was observed in Ad26.COV2.S recipients than in placebo recipients (P = 0.0014). The study was not powered to compare responses between vaccine doses or regimens. Substantial breadth of spike-specific CD8+ and CD4+ T cell responses was reported after vaccination. Vaccine and placebo recipients had similar non-spike TCR breadth, a finding consistent with the vaccine containing only spike.

The germline V gene (reference sequence) yields LNHDA for CDR1 and SQIVND for CDR2. The CDR3 runs 20 residues from the cysteine to the phenylalanine. Only CDR3 DNA is held: 60 bases, read in frame from base 1. At the junction V is shortened by 3 bases and J by 4 bases, with 31 bases in between. The immunoSEQ Assay was the method used to sequence TCRbeta CDR3 regions. After extraction, genomic DNA underwent amplification by bias-controlled multiplex PCR, followed by high-throughput sequencing. The study's own analysis went as follows. To quantify the absolute abundance of each unique TCRbeta CDR3 region, sequences were collapsed and filtered. Usable DNA was measured by amplifying reference genes present in all nucleated cells, and TCRbeta template counts were normalized to that usable DNA to estimate T cell fraction. Repertoire TCRs were annotated as SARS-CoV-2-specific by exact matching of V gene, CDR3 amino acid sequence and J gene to a known reactive TCR set. The reference SARS-CoV-2 TCR set was obtained from MIRA and was filtered for enrichment in COVID-19-positive ImmuneCODE repertoires, whereby public or cross-reactive TCRs were removed. Using the MIRA antigens, annotated TCRs were further analysed by specific ORF or by position within an ORF. Depth was the summed frequency of annotated unique rearrangements, while breadth was defined as annotated unique rearrangements over total unique productive rearrangements. Two-sided Wilcoxon rank-sum tests were applied when comparing TCR breadth between groups. Not all clones reach the TCRdb copy of this immuneACCESS table, which keeps in-frame sequences only. Checked studies attribute under half of the gap to unresolved V genes and leave the rest unexplained. The V and J calls and the clone size are those of that table, but D and trimming were determined from the DNA. In this sample the table shows about 350,000 clones, 85% to 90% of which occur a single time. The ten largest clones take up under 6% of the sample.

Sample treatment or condition, as interpreted from the label and publication: 19 received Ad26.COV2.S at low or high dose, single or two shots; roughly five received placebo; per-sample allocation not given. For vaccine and placebo recipients, the sequenced repertoires came from samples collected on day 63 after the first injection. In Cohort 1b, roughly 26 adults aged 18-55 years were enrolled at a single site in Boston, USA, between 29 July and 7 August 2020. Ad26.COV2.S was a replication-incompetent adenovirus type 26 vector that expressed a prefusion-stabilized SARS-CoV-2 spike protein derived from the original Wuhan strain. Notes on this clone: Its antigen remains undetermined. No base qualities exist here, and no much larger clone lies one base off it.

This sequence uses TRBV19 and TRBJ2-7, with the D call perhaps TRBD1 or TRBD2, as 5 bases match in each case. This sequence was found in a person aged 18 to 59 who received the Ad26.COV2.S COVID-19 vaccine or a placebo. Specimen: peripheral blood, collected in a trial of Ad26.COV2.S vaccine versus placebo. The CDR3: CASSIGLGDNGAISEYEQYF. The sequenced DNA: TGTGCCAGTAGTATTGGCCTCGGCGACAACGGGGCCATAAGCGAGTACGAGCAGTACTTC.